This T cell receptor (beta chain) was documented in a study of shared clonotypes between healthy human individuals. Study background: There were three CD4 naive, three CD4 memory, two CD8 naive and one CD8 memory plates per donor.

The CDR3 has 16 residues. Germline CDR1 reads MDHEN; CDR2 reads SYDVKM. Between the trimmed V and J ends, which lost 2 bases and 0 bases, there was a span of 11 bases. As defined, naive CD8 cells were CD45RO-negative and positively selected for CCR7, with terminally differentiated effector memory CD45RA+ cells excluded. Each sample came from a Caucasian adult donor living in Nashville, Tennessee. In the source study's methods: Filtering differed, since immunoSEQ gave only junction sequences and no quality scores. Profiling relied on immunoSEQ multiplex PCR, and the TCRdb table lists in-frame clones only, not all of them. V and J calls and clone size are copied from that table; D and trimming were computed from the DNA. The data hold around 2.1 million clones, with about 92% observed a single time. This clone was counted once. Antigen unknown. Whole-study findings and limits: Clonotype sharing levels among donors were expected to vary with sequencing depth.

The gene calls are TRBV28 and TRBJ1-3; perhaps TRBD1 as D (6 bases). The sample was naive CD8+ T cells from PBMCs. The source is a man between 18 and 29 years old in good health. Some clones in this sample may be carry-over from other donors' samples. CDR3 in amino acids: CASSLGDTTSGNTIYF. In DNA, the CDR3 is TGTGCCAGCAGTTTAGGGGACACCACCTCTGGAAACACCATATATTTT.